This T cell receptor (beta chain) was documented in a study of T cell responses to AZD1222 COVID-19 vaccine. The study's findings and limits: A rise in Spike-specific TCR breadth and depth followed two AZD1222 doses. Every sample of the repertoires postdated the peak T cell response. Researchers report vaccine-associated CD4 TCRs spanning spike, with dominance at 160-218 and 743-854.

With regard to this clone: The antigen remains undetermined.

In germline, CDR1 is SQVTM, CDR2 ANQGSEA. The CDR3 is 13 residues long. The assay was immunoSEQ multiplex PCR, and TCRdb's table has in-frame clones only and misses some. The sample shows approximately 110,000 clones, 88% of them seen only once. The sequence derives from an adult in good health. The sequenced sample was peripheral blood, obtained on day 0 of AZD1222 vaccination. The chain carries TRBV29-1 and TRBJ1-1; TRBD1 might be the D (5 bases). Here the CDR3 reads CSALSGMNTEAFF. CDR3 sequence (DNA): TGCAGTGCGCTTTCAGGGATGAACACTGAAGCTTTCTTT.